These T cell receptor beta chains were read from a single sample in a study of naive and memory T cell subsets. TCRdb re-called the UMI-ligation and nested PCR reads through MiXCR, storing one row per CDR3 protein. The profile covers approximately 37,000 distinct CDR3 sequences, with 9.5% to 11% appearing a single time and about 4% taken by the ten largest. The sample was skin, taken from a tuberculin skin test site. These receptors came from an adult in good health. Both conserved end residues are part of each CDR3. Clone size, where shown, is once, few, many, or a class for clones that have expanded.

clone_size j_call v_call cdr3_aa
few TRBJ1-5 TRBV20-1 CSARLQGEGSNQPQHF
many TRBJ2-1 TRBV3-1 CASSQARVTTEQFF
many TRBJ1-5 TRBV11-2 CASSLGPSQPQHF
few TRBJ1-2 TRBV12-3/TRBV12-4 CASTESPWVGYTF
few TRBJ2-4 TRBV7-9 CASSPKRLAGVVAKNIQYF
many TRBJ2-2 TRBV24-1 CATKGLGPTGELFF
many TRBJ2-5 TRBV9 CASSVEGAETQYF
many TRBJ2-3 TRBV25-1 CASSELGEVPDTQYF
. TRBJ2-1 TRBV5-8 CASSVGGQGGDEQFF
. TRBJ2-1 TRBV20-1 CSAREVLNEQFF
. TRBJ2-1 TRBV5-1 CASSLGGGGDEQFF
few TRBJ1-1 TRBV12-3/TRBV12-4 CASSELRVGTEAFF
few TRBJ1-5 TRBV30 CAWTQGNQPQHF
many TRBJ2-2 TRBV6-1 CASSEASGWTGELFF
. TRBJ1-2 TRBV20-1 CSAAHTGRVRGYTF
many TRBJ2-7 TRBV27 CASSLSSMGYEQYF
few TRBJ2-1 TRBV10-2 CASVTSGGDEQFF
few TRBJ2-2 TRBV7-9 CASSAGGAGRWELFF
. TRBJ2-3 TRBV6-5 CASSYSNRGLTDTQYF
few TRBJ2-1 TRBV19 CASSGLAGVWNEQFF
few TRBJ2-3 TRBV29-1 CSVETSGGGTDTQYF
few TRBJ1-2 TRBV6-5 CASRRPRAAYGYTF
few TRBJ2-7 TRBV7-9 CASSLASAGSYEQYF
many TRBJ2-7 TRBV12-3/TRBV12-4 CASSLPGTSSSYEQYF
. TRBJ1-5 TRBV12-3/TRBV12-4 CASSLNENQPQHF
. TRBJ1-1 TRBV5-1 CASSVNNRGTEAFF
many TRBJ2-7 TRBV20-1 CSAPGQGPYEQYF
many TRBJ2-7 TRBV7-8 CASSSNDGDEQYF
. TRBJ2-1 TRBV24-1 CATSARGGRGGSEQFF
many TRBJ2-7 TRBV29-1 CSVETAYEQYF
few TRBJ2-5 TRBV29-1 CSVVNSGETQYF
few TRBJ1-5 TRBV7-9 CASTRDGDQPQHF
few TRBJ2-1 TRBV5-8 CASSRQWSNEQFF
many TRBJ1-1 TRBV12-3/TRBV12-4 CASSSQGHTEAFF
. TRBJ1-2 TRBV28 CASSFPGGVGGYTF
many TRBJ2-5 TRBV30 CAWSGLGQQETQYF
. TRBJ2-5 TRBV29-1 CSTRDRGFGETQYF
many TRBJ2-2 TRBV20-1 CSANTYTGELFF
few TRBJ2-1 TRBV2 CASRVDRVPYNEQFF
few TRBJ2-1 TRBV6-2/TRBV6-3 CASSDGQGARWDEQFF
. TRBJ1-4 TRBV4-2 CASSQVLGENEKLFF
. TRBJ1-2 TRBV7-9 CASSLDGGRRYGYTF
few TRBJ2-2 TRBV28 CASSPDPGTYKSGELFF
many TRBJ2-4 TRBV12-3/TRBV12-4 CASSLGGRGAKNIQYF
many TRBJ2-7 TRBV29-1 CSVSDRGTYEQYF
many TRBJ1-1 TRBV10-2 CASSEIMNTEAFF
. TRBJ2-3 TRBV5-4 CASSFDRLATDTQYF
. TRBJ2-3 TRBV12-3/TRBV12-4 CASSGLVRDTQYF
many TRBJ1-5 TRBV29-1 CSVAGDGGRGEPQHF
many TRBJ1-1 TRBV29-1 CSVRKTGGTTEAFF
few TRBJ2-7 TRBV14 CASSQDGPRRYEQYF
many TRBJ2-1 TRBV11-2 CASSFSRLYNEQFF
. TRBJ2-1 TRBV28 CAGNPREREDCSYNEQFF
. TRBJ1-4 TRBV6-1 CASSESGVRTNEKLFF
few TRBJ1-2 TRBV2 CASSARDRGYVGYTF
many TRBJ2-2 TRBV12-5 CASGLGQGEGTGELFF
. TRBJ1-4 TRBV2 CASSALPGQAAEKLFF
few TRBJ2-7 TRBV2 CASSEGLIYEQYF
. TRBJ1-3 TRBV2 CASMVRGVGNTIYF
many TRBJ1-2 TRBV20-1 CSATVSGEGNYGYTF